The T cell receptor (beta chain) described here comes from a study of identical twins. Germline V gives CDR1 MNHEY, CDR2 SMNVEV (reference sequence). Deletions cut 7 bases from V and 5 bases from J, with 8 bases between. The CDR3 sequence is 11 residues long. Template switching (which added a universal primer site) was used, and cDNA carried unique molecular identifiers. A single record per CDR3 protein comes from TCRdb applying MiXCR to the 5' RACE reads. Of 230,000 or so distinct CDR3 sequences listed, roughly 8% are singletons. Study observations and caveats: Beta clonotypes that were abundant in cord blood contained fewer insertions, a pattern absent from memory repertoires. It was out-of-frame TCR alpha sharing in monozygotic twins that models underestimated.

Worth noting for this clonotype: Its cognate antigen is unknown. This clone may be a read error of a much larger clone one base away.

This same sample was also taken into another study, of yellow fever vaccine responses in identical twins. Turning to that study: Twins reportedly had a vaccine T cell response that seemed partly convergent, partly personalized.

This chain connects TRBV27 to TRBJ1-1, with a possible D match to TRBD1 (5 bases). The source is a woman between 18 and 29 years old in good health. Sample: CD8+ T cells sorted from blood. CDR3 DNA: TGTGCCAGCATGCGGGGGACTGAAGCTTTCTTT. Its protein is CASMRGTEAFF.